Below are 12 T cell receptor beta chains sequenced from a single sample in a study of cytomegalovirus exposure and HLA in healthy donors. PCR amplification relied on 60 Vbeta primers (plus 13 Jbeta primers). Produced via immunoSEQ multiplex PCR; TCRdb's table is partial and in-frame only. The table has about 140,000 clones, roughly three quarters seen once. The specimen sequenced was PBMCs. These receptor sequences come from a man between 18 and 35 years old in good health and CMV-seronegative.

V gene TRBV5-1 combines with J gene TRBJ2-1, with 8 bases matching TRBD2. The CDR3 contains 15 residues. After removal of 3 bases from V and 2 bases from J, the junction contained 4 bases not matched to a gene. Germline CDR1 is SGHRS and CDR2 is YFSETQ. The CDR3, as DNA: TGCGCCAGCAGCTACCGGGGGGGTCCCTACAATGAGCAGTTCTTC. Translating gives CASSYRGGPYNEQFF.

The CDR3 sequence is CSVVQGKTDTQYF. DNA for the CDR3: TGCAGCGTTGTGCAGGGGAAGACAGATACGCAGTATTTT. The rearrangement uses TRBV29-1 and TRBJ2-3; possible D gene TRBD1, 6 bases. V was cut by 4 bases and J by 3 bases, with 11 bases left in between. Germline V gene data show CDR1 as SQVTM and CDR2 as ANQGSEA. This CDR3 has 13 amino acids.

This clone has more than one count but fewer than ten. The gene calls are TRBV6-5 and TRBJ1-3; D ambiguous. Trimming removed 0 bases at V and 0 bases at J, with 6 bases between. This CDR3 spans 15 amino acids. The V gene's germline CDR1 is MNHEY and CDR2 SVGAGI. The CDR3 coding sequence is TGTGCCAGCAGTTACTCGACTAGCTCTGGAAACACCATATATTTT. Translation gives CASSYSTSSGNTIYF.

The rearrangement links TRBV30 to TRBJ2-5; 7 bases fit TRBD1. CDR1 is GTSNPN, CDR2 SVGIG, per germline (reference sequence). The CDR3 loop spans 14 amino acids. V trimming: 3 bases; J trimming: 5 bases; junction bases outside the gene matches: 9. CDR3 sequence (DNA): TGTGCCTGGAGCGATCGACAGGGTTGGGAGACCCAGTACTTC. Translation: CAWSDRQGWETQYF.

The CDR3 protein is CASSLEGTLNSPLHF. The DNA of the CDR3 is TGTGCCAGCAGCTTAGAGGGGACACTTAATTCACCCCTCCACTTT. This chain links TRBV7-2 with TRBJ1-6; D perhaps matches TRBD1 (6 bases). This CDR3 spans 15 amino acids. Per the germline V gene, CDR1 is SGHTA and CDR2 is FQGNSA. Trimming took 1 base from V and 6 from J, leaving 10 bases between them.

The chain joins TRBV9 to TRBJ1-2; possible D gene TRBD1, 6 bases. Germline V gene lookup returns CDR1 SGDLS and CDR2 YYNGEE. Trimming took off 0 bases at V and 5 bases at J, with 17 bases between the two ends. The length of the CDR3 is 16 residues. In DNA form, the CDR3 reads TGTGCCAGCAGCGTAGACTGGGCAGGGGTACCGTATGGCTACACCTTC. Translating gives CASSVDWAGVPYGYTF.

The chain employs TRBV5-1 and TRBJ2-5; the D gene is possibly TRBD1 (6 bases). The CDR3 length is 14 residues. Germline V gene lookup returns CDR1 SGHRS and CDR2 YFSETQ. Trimming left V 0 bases short and J 5 bases short, with 11 bases between. Written as DNA, the CDR3 is TGCGCCAGCAGCTTGGGTTATAGGGGGGAGACCCAGTACTTC. Translation gives CASSLGYRGETQYF. The full variable domain, rest sourced from reference TRBV5-1 and TRBJ2-5, is KAGVTQTPRYLIKTRGQQVTLSCSPISGHRSVSWYQQTPGQGLQFLFEYFSETQRNKGNFPGRFSGRQFSNSRSEMNVSTLELGDSALYLCASSLGYRGETQYFGPGTRLLVL.

The rearrangement uses TRBV2 and TRBJ2-3, with no clear D. Germline lookup yields CDR1 SNHLY and CDR2 FYNNEI. The CDR3 totals 13 residues. Trimming left V 6 bases short and J 1 base short, with 8 bases between. As DNA, the CDR3 is TGTGCCAGCAGCAGCGTGCGCACAGATACGCAGTATTTT. This gives the protein CASSSVRTDTQYF.

J is TRBJ1-2 and V is TRBV7-9; unclear D gene. V was pared by 3 bases and J by 6 bases, with 11 bases between. Germline V CDR1 and CDR2: SEHNR, FQNEAQ (reference sequence). This CDR3 comprises 13 residues. The CDR3 sequence is CASSFGGKDGYTF. CDR3 DNA sequence: TGTGCCAGCAGCTTCGGAGGAAAGGATGGCTACACCTTC.

The chain is built from TRBV5-1 and TRBJ2-1; 11 nucleotides line up with TRBD1. This CDR3 has 15 amino acids. Germline-derived CDR1 and CDR2 are SGHRS and YFSETQ. V dropped 4 bases and J dropped 5; count of bases not matched to a gene: 5. DNA for the CDR3: TGCGCCAGCAGCCCCCGGACAGGGGGCAACAATGAGCAGTTCTTC. It yields the protein CASSPRTGGNNEQFF.

This chain uses TRBV7-2 with TRBJ2-2; tentative D call: TRBD2 (5 bases). Germline-derived CDR1 and CDR2 are SGHTA and FQGNSA. Trimming took off 2 bases at V and 0 bases at J, with 10 bases between the two ends. CDR3 length: 16 residues. The CDR3 region is CASSLYALANTGELFF. DNA for the CDR3: TGTGCCAGCAGCTTATACGCACTAGCGAACACCGGGGAGCTGTTTTTT.

This chain links TRBV10-3 with TRBJ1-2; D is perhaps TRBD1 (5 bases). Trimming stripped 4 bases from V and 0 bases from J, with 15 bases between. CDR1 is ENHRY, CDR2 SYGVKD, per germline. There are 16 residues in the CDR3. The CDR3 DNA reads as TGTGCCATCAGTGGCCCCGACAGTTTTGCTAACTATGGCTACACCTTC. Translation gives CAISGPDSFANYGYTF.